Sequencing of this T cell receptor beta chain was carried out in a study of naive and memory T cell subsets. Study-wide results and caveats: Naive and memory subsets had different power law exponents for TCR abundance. Especially in CD8 cells, naive repertoires contained a few larger clonotypes, possibly CD45RA-re-expressing memory cells.

Cells stained for CD3, CD4, CD8, CD45RA, CD27 and viability were sorted into four CD45RA/CD27 subsets. An equimolar mix of two oligonucleotides served as the beta constant-region primer for TRBC1 and TRBC2. Ligated cDNA was amplified by four rounds of PCR with nested alpha and beta constant-region primers and SP2. TCRdb itself ran the UMI-ligation and nested PCR reads through MiXCR, one entry per CDR3 protein. Among approximately 150,000 distinct CDR3 sequences listed, about 20% were seen once. V dropped 6 bases and J dropped 1; count of bases not matched to a gene: 8. The CDR3 extends over 16 amino acids. Germline CDR1 and CDR2: MNHEY and SVGAGI. In this sample, this clonotype turned up many times. Its antigen is not known.

The chain employs TRBV6-5 and TRBJ2-1, with TRBD2 identical over 8 bases. The sample consisted of naive CD4+ T cells from blood. The receptor was derived from a human donor in good health. CDR3 amino acids: CASSRSSGRSYNEQFF. CDR3 bases: TGTGCCAGCAGCCGGTCCAGCGGGAGATCCTACAATGAGCAGTTCTTC.